One and the same sample provided the 24 T cell receptor beta chains below, sequenced in a study of blood T cell repertoires in COVID-19. Clones were sequenced by immunoSEQ multiplex PCR, and TCRdb holds only the in-frame ones, with some missing. Here the sample spans some 200,000 clones, approximately 82% being singletons. The sequencing input was peripheral blood. The receptors come from a human donor with acute or convalescent COVID-19. The donor label of this sample is uncertain.

In its sample, this clone was seen a few times. The chain has TRBV7-9 and TRBJ2-7; the D gene is possibly TRBD1 (6 bases). Trimming took off 3 bases at V and 0 bases at J, with 9 bases between the two ends. Germline values: CDR1 SEHNR, CDR2 FQNEAQ (reference sequence). The CDR3 spans 14 residues. DNA of the CDR3: TGTGCCAGCAGCTTCGGGACAAACTCCTACGAGCAGTACTTC. As protein: CASSFGTNSYEQYF.

The chain combines TRBV4-1 with TRBJ1-4, with D unclear. Germline values: CDR1 MGHRA, CDR2 YSYEKL. V dropped 4 bases and J dropped 6 bases, with 15 bases sitting between them. The CDR3 has 15 amino acids. CDR3 amino acids: CASSLKRGGDEKLFF. CDR3 coding DNA: TGCGCCAGCAGCCTAAAGCGGGGTGGCGATGAAAAACTGTTTTTT.

This clone was counted only a few times. The chain combines TRBV28 with TRBJ1-4, with a possible D match to TRBD1 (5 bases). With 3 bases removed from V and 2 bases from J, the gap between germline ends came to 10 bases. Germline-derived CDR1 and CDR2 are MDHEN and SYDVKM. There are 15 residues in the CDR3. The CDR3: CASSFQGGTNEKLFF. DNA for the CDR3: TGTGCCAGCAGTTTCCAGGGTGGGACTAATGAAAAACTGTTTTTT.

The chain has TRBV5-5 and TRBJ2-2; tentatively, D is TRBD1 (6 bases). This CDR3 comprises 16 residues. V was trimmed by 0 bases and J by 5 bases, leaving 14 bases between them. Germline values: CDR1 SGHKS, CDR2 YYEKEE (reference sequence). CDR3 DNA sequence: TGTGCCAGCAGCTTGGGGGACACCCTGGGGACCGGGGAGCTGTTTTTT. Translating it yields CASSLGDTLGTGELFF.

The genes are TRBV7-3 and TRBJ2-2; 10 bases map to TRBD1. This CDR3 comprises 16 residues. The junction had 18 bases not matched to a gene; V was cut back by 7 bases and J by 13 bases. CDR1 and CDR2 from the germline V gene are SGHTA and FQGTGA. The chain's CDR3 is CASTTPGQGLSRGLFF. CDR3 nucleotides: TGTGCCAGCACCACCCCGGGACAGGGGCTCTCTAGGGGGCTGTTTTTT. Filled out from reference TRBV7-3 and TRBJ2-2, the complete variable domain reads GAGVSQTPSNKVTEKGKYVELRCDPISGHTALYWYRQSLGQGPEFLIYFQGTGAADDSGLPNDRFFAVRPEGSVSTLKIQRTERGDSAVYLCASTTPGQGLSRGLFFGEGSRLTVL.

This rearrangement joins TRBV7-3 to TRBJ2-7; 7 bases agree with TRBD1. The CDR3 is 14 residues long. With 2 bases clipped from V and 1 base from J, the junction kept 2 bases outside the gene matches. CDR1 is SGHTA and CDR2 is FQGTGA in the germline V gene. The CDR3 here is CASSLGGQSYEQYF. CDR3 bases: TGTGCCAGCAGCTTAGGGGGACAGTCCTACGAGCAGTACTTC.

The chain uses TRBV5-8 and TRBJ2-1; the match to TRBD2 covers 8 bases. This CDR3 has 19 residues. CDR1 is SGHTS, CDR2 YDEGEE, per germline. V dropped 2 bases and J dropped 9; count of bases not matched to a gene: 22. CDR3 region: CASSFLASSGTRAYGEQFF. In DNA, the CDR3 is TGTGCCAGCAGCTTTCTTGCCTCCTCCGGGACTAGAGCATACGGTGAGCAGTTCTTC.

J is TRBJ2-7 and V is TRBV5-4, with D tentatively TRBD2 (6 bases). Per germline, CDR1 SGHNT and CDR2 YYREEE (reference sequence). Trimming stripped 0 bases from V and 11 bases from J, with 12 bases between. The CDR3 totals 12 residues. Written as DNA, the CDR3 is TGTGCCAGCAGCTTGGTCGGGGGTGGGGAGTACTTC. Protein sequence: CASSLVGGGEYF.

The V gene is TRBV6-5, the J gene TRBJ2-7, with TRBD2 matching 7 bases. This CDR3 is 14 amino acids long. Germline loops: CDR1 MNHEY, CDR2 SVGAGI. With 5 bases clipped from V and 0 bases from J, the junction kept 4 bases outside the gene matches. This CDR3 is CASSTSAYSYEQYF. The CDR3, as DNA: TGTGCCAGCAGTACTAGCGCCTACTCCTACGAGCAGTACTTC.

As to this clone: The same CDR3 can be traced to other DNA sequences in this sample. V and J are TRBV24-1 and TRBJ1-1; 9 bases line up with TRBD1. With 3 bases clipped from V and 4 bases from J, the junction kept 2 bases outside the gene matches. CDR1 and CDR2 (germline): KGHDR, SFDVKD. CDR3 length equals 14 residues. CDR3 residues: CATSDRQGGTEAFF. The CDR3 DNA follows: TGTGCCACCAGTGATCGACAGGGGGGCACTGAAGCTTTCTTT.

The chain links TRBV6-6 to TRBJ1-1; no reliable D call. In germline, CDR1 is MNHNY, CDR2 SVGAGI (reference sequence). The CDR3 length is 11 residues. CDR3 nucleotides: TGTGCTACAAGAGGAAACACTGAAGCTTTCTTT. It yields the protein CATRGNTEAFF.

This clone has more than one count but fewer than ten. This chain uses TRBV19 with TRBJ2-1; 7 positions agree with TRBD2. Trimming removed 4 bases from V and 2 bases from J; junction bases left unmatched: 8. There are 16 residues in the CDR3. CDR1 and CDR2 from the germline V gene are LNHDA and SQIVND (reference sequence). CDR3 sequence (DNA): TGTGCCAGTAGTACCCCACTGGCGGGAGCCTACAATGAGCAGTTCTTC. It encodes CASSTPLAGAYNEQFF.

This chain joins TRBV30 and TRBJ2-7; D ambiguous. Germline V gene sequence: CDR1 GTSNPN, CDR2 SVGIG (reference sequence). The ends were cut back, 3 bases at V and 5 bases at J, with 8 bases in the middle. The CDR3 runs 11 residues. CDR3 bases: TGTGCCTGGAGGAGGTGGAACGAGCAGTACTTC. This sequence encodes CAWRRWNEQYF.

The chain has TRBV30 and TRBJ2-3; 13 nucleotides agree with TRBD2. V was clipped by 2 bases and J by 0 bases; unmatched bases: 14. Germline V CDR1 and CDR2: GTSNPN, SVGIG (reference sequence). The CDR3 totals 20 residues. The CDR3 DNA reads TGTGCCTGGAGTCCCTCACCGGGACTAGCGGGAAGTTATAGCACAGATACGCAGTATTTT. Protein: CAWSPSPGLAGSYSTDTQYF.

The rearrangement links TRBV29-1 to TRBJ2-7, with TRBD1 identical over 8 bases. With 6 bases clipped from V and 4 bases from J, the junction kept 11 bases outside the gene matches. The CDR3 extends over 14 amino acids. CDR1 is SQVTM, CDR2 ANQGSEA, per germline. CDR3 protein: CSVAGQGSFYEQYF. In nucleotides, the CDR3 is TGCAGCGTCGCAGGACAGGGAAGTTTTTACGAGCAGTACTTC.

The chain uses TRBV13 and TRBJ1-2; D is possibly TRBD1 (6 bases). The CDR3 extends over 13 amino acids. Germline V gives CDR1 PRHDT, CDR2 FYEKMQ (reference sequence). Deletions cut 6 bases from V and 4 bases from J, with 12 bases between. In nucleotides, the CDR3 is TGTGCCAGCAGTTCAAGACAGGTCTATGGCTACACCTTC. Translation: CASSSRQVYGYTF.

Written as DNA, the CDR3 is TGTGCCAGCAGCTCTGGACTAAGGGGTTCTCACACAGATACGCAGTATTTT. Amino acids: CASSSGLRGSHTDTQYF. The chain carries TRBV6-2 or TRBV6-3 and TRBJ2-3; TRBD2 is a possible D gene (6 bases). Deletions cut 6 bases from V and 2 bases from J, with 21 bases between. The V gene's germline CDR1 is MNHEY and CDR2 SVGEGT. The CDR3 is 17 residues long.

The DNA for the CDR3 is TGCAGCGTTGAAACTCCACAGTTCACTGAAGCTTTCTTT. This codes for CSVETPQFTEAFF. The chain has TRBV29-1 and TRBJ1-1; unclear D gene. Germline CDR1 and CDR2: SQVTM and ANQGSEA. There are 13 residues in the CDR3. V gave up 2 bases and J gave up 4 bases, with 11 bases separating them.

CDR3 DNA sequence: TGTGCCAGCAGCTTAGGGGTTAGCGGTTACAATGAGCAGTTCTTC. It codes for CASSLGVSGYNEQFF. The chain has TRBV7-9 and TRBJ2-1; D perhaps matches TRBD2 (6 bases). The germline gives CDR1 SEHNR, CDR2 FQNEAQ (reference sequence). V lost 1 base and J lost 4, with 11 bases in between. The CDR3 consists of 15 residues.

The CDR3 DNA reads TGTGCCAGTAGCCCGGACAGGGTCTATGGCTACACCTTC. Translation: CASSPDRVYGYTF. The chain has TRBV19 and TRBJ1-2; 8 bases fit TRBD1. The CDR3 covers 13 residues. Germline-derived CDR1 and CDR2 are LNHDA and SQIVND (reference sequence). After removal of 6 bases from V and 4 bases from J, the junction contained 4 bases not matched to a gene.

V gene TRBV6-5 combines with J gene TRBJ2-5, with 8 bases fitting TRBD1. This CDR3 contains 15 residues. V trimming: 6 bases; J trimming: 5 bases; junction bases outside the gene matches: 11. The germline gives CDR1 MNHEY, CDR2 SVGAGI. CDR3 nucleotide sequence: TGTGCCAGCAGGGGGCGACAGCGACAGGGGGAGACCCAGTACTTC. It codes for CASRGRQRQGETQYF.

A single count supports this clone. The genes are TRBV6-1 and TRBJ1-5; 10 bases match TRBD1. The CDR3 is 14 amino acids. V was clipped by 3 bases and J by 7 bases; unmatched bases: 3. Germline values: CDR1 MNHNS, CDR2 SASEGT. CDR3 residues: CASSEGQGSQPQHF. The CDR3, as DNA: TGTGCCAGCAGTGAGGGACAGGGGTCACAGCCCCAGCATTTT.

The genes are TRBV7-2 and TRBJ2-3; 11 nucleotides agree with TRBD1. Trimming at V came to 5 bases and at J to 6 bases, leaving 4 bases not matched to a gene. The CDR3 loop spans 14 amino acids. CDR1 SGHTA and CDR2 FQGNSA come from the germline V gene. The CDR3: CASSVDRGRDTQYF. Here the CDR3 DNA reads TGTGCCAGCAGCGTGGACAGGGGGCGTGATACGCAGTATTTT.

The chain is built from TRBV6-2 or TRBV6-3 and TRBJ2-5, with TRBD2 identical over 13 bases. Germline V gives CDR1 MNHEY, CDR2 SVGEGT. CDR3 length: 18 residues. J gave up 5 bases and V 5 bases, and 14 bases lay outside the gene matches. CDR3 in DNA: TGTGCCAGCAGTCCATACTATGGACTAGCGGGGGAGGAGGAGACCCAGTACTTC. This encodes CASSPYYGLAGEEETQYF.